This T cell receptor beta chain is from a study of blood T cell repertoires in COVID-19. Study-level background: Acute-phase and convalescent COVID-19 samples originated in the United States, Italy and Spain. From T cells, B-cell-depleted T cells, or PBMCs came the material, which was cDNA or gDNA.

Original methodology: Reference gene primer amplification gave nucleated cell count estimates. Clones were read by immunoSEQ multiplex PCR, and TCRdb kept only the in-frame ones, dropping some. V and J calls and clone size are copied from that table; D and trimming were computed from the DNA. The data contain 55,000 to 65,000 clones, nearly 80% of them singletons. This CDR3 has 12 residues. The germline CDR1 and CDR2 sequences are SQVTM and ANQGSEA. V lost 7 bases to trimming and J lost 11 bases; unmatched junction nucleotides: 7. The sample taken for sequencing was peripheral blood. This sequence originates from a human donor in a cohort sampled during active COVID-19. The chain carries TRBV29-1 and TRBJ2-1, with 11 positions matching TRBD2. CDR3 sequence reads: CSGGGTSGQQFF. The CDR3 DNA follows: TGCAGCGGGGGGGGGACTAGCGGTCAGCAGTTCTTC.